Described below is a single T cell receptor beta chain sequence and its context. Its specificity is not known. The sample originates from a study of T cell repertoires in cytomegalovirus infection. Across the study: Through public TCR beta signatures, both CMV infection and matching HLA type were indicated.

Study-wide results and limits: The cumulative frequency of public TCR beta families identified carriers of CMV plus the relevant HLA. It was HLA-C-restricted CMV-specific TCR beta clonotypes that dominated the response ex vivo.

The germline V gene has CDR1 SGHNT and CDR2 YENEEA. The CDR3 contains 17 residues. Trimming took 2 bases from V and 3 from J; bases not matched to a gene: 9. TCRdb reanalysed the reads using MiXCR and keeps one entry per CDR3 protein. Of hundreds of thousands of distinct CDR3 sequences in the sample, roughly 36% were seen once. This receptor was taken from a human donor in good health (CMV status not recorded). Some clones in this sample may be carry-over from other donors' samples. The chain joins TRBV11-3 to TRBJ2-4; 8 nucleotides align to TRBD2. The sample taken for sequencing was PBMCs. The DNA of the CDR3 is TGTGCCAGCAGCTTACGGAAAAGCGGGGGATACAAAAACATTCAGTACTTC. As protein: CASSLRKSGGYKNIQYF.